This T cell receptor beta chain stems from a study of blood T cell repertoires in COVID-19. Study in general: Italy, Spain and the United States were the sources of the convalescent and acute COVID-19 samples. PBMCs, B-cell-depleted T cells, or T cells were the source of the cDNA or gDNA that made up the material.

Germline assignment: CDR1 SGHNT and CDR2 YENEEA. Trimming cost V 1 base and J 4 bases, with 10 bases left between them. There are 15 residues in the CDR3. As handled by the study authors: Reference gene primer amplification yielded estimated nucleated cell counts. Data came from immunoSEQ multiplex PCR; TCRdb stores just in-frame clones and leaves some out. That table supplies the V and J calls and clone size; D and trimming were determined from the DNA. This table holds 150,000 to 200,000 clones, around nine tenths found once. This rearrangement joins TRBV11-3 to TRBJ2-2, with D possibly being TRBD2 (5 bases). The sequenced material came from peripheral blood. The sequence was collected from a woman aged 70-85 years with COVID-19, enrolled during active disease. CDR3 DNA: TGTGCCAGCAGCTTAGTTTTGGCGGGCACCGGGGAGCTGTTTTTT. The encoded protein is CASSLVLAGTGELFF.